The clone carrying this T cell receptor beta chain has only one observation. The sample is drawn from a study of blood T cell repertoires in COVID-19. In the study's own analysis: Amplification of reference gene primers provided the estimated nucleated cell counts. Assay used: immunoSEQ multiplex PCR; TCRdb lists only in-frame clones, some missing. That table gives V, J and clone size, and the DNA gave D and trimming. The repertoire has about 260,000 clones, 84% of them found once; the top ten carry about 1.5%. This CDR3 region has 15 residues. The trim removed 5 bases at V and 7 bases at J, leaving 9 bases unmatched. CDR1 is MNHNY and CDR2 is SVGAGI in the germline V gene (reference sequence).

The sequence was collected from a woman in her 40s who had recovered from COVID-19. Material for sequencing was peripheral blood. This chain connects TRBV6-6 to TRBJ2-2; TRBD1 aligns across 8 bases. CDR3 in DNA: TGTGCCAGCAGTCCCGGGACAGGCGAAGGCGGGGAGCTGTTTTTT. It codes for CASSPGTGEGGELFF.